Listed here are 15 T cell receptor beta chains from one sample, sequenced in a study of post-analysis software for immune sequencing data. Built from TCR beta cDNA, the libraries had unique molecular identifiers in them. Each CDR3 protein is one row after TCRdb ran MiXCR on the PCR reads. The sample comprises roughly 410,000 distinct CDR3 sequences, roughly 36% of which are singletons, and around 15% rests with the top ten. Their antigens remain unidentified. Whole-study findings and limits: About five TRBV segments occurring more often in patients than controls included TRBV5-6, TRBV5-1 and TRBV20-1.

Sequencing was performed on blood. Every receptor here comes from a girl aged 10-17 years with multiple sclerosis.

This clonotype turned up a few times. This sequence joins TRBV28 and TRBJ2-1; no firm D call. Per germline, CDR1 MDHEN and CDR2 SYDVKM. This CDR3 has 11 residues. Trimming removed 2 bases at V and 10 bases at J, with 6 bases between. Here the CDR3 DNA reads TGTGCCAGCAGTTTAGCAGAGGAGCAGTTCTTC. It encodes CASSLAEEQFF.

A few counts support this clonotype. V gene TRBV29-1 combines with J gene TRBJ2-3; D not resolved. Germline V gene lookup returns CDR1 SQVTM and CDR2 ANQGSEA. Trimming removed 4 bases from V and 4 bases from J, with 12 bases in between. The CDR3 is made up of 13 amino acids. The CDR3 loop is CSVAQIAADTQYF. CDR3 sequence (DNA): TGCAGCGTTGCCCAAATAGCCGCAGATACGCAGTATTTT.

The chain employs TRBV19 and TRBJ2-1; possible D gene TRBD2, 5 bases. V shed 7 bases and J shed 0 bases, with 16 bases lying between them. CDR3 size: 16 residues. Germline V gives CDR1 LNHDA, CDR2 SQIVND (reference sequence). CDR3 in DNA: TGTGCCAGTACCGCTGGGGTAGGGAGCTCCTACAATGAGCAGTTCTTC. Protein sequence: CASTAGVGSSYNEQFF.

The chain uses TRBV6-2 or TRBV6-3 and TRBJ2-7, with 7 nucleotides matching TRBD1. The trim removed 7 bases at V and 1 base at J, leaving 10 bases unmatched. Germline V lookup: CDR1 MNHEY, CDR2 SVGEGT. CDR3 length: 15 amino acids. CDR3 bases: TGTGCCAGCACCTCGACAGGGCTCCCTTCCTACGAGCAGTACTTC. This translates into CASTSTGLPSYEQYF.

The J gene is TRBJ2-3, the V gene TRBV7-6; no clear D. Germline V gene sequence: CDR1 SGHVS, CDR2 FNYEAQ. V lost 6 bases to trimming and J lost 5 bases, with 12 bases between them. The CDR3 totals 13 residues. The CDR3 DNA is TGTGCCAGCAGTTACACCGAAGGAGATACGCAGTATTTT. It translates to CASSYTEGDTQYF.

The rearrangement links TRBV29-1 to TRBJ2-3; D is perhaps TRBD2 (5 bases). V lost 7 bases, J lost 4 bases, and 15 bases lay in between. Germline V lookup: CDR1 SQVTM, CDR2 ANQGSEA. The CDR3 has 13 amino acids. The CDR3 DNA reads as TGCAGCGCCCTAGGGCTAGCCCCAGATACGCAGTATTTT. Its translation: CSALGLAPDTQYF.

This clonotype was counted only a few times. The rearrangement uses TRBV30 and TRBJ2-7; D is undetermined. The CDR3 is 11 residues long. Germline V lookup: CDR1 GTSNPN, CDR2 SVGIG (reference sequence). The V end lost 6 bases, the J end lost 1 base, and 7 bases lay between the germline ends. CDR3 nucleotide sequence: TGTGCCTGCAGATATTCCTACGAGCAGTACTTC. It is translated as CACRYSYEQYF.

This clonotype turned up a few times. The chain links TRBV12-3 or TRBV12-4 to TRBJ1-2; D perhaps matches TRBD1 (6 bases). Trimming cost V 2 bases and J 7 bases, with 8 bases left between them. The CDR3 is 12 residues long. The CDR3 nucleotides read TGTGCCAGCAGTTTAACAGGGCTTGGCTACACCTTC. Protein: CASSLTGLGYTF.

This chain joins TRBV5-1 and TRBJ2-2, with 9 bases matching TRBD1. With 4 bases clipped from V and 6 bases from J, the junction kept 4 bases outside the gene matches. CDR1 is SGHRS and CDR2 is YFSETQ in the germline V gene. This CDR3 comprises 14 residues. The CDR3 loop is CASSLDRGAGELFF. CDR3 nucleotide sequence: TGCGCCAGCAGCCTAGACAGGGGGGCCGGGGAGCTGTTTTTT.

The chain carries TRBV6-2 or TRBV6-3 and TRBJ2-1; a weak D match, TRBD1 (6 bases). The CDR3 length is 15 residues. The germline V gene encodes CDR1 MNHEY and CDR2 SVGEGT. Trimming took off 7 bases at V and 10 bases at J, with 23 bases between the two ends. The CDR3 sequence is CASTFGGGSSYEQFF. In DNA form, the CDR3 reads TGTGCCAGCACCTTTGGGGGCGGAAGCTCCTACGAGCAGTTCTTC.

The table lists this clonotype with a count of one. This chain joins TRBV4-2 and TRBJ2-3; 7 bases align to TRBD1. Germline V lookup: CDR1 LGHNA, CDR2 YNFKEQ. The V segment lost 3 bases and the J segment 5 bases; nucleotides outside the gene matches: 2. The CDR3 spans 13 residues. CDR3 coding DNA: TGTGCCAGCAGCCAGCCAGGGGGAGATACGCAGTATTTT. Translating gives CASSQPGGDTQYF.

CDR3 sequence reads: CASSLSYRGKETQYF. The CDR3 coding sequence is TGTGCCAGCAGCCTTTCATATCGAGGGAAAGAGACCCAGTACTTC. The chain carries TRBV7-9 and TRBJ2-5; possible D gene TRBD2, 5 bases. V was clipped by 5 bases and J by 3 bases, with 16 bases between them. The CDR3 spans 15 residues. Germline CDR1 and CDR2: SEHNR and FQNEAQ (reference sequence).

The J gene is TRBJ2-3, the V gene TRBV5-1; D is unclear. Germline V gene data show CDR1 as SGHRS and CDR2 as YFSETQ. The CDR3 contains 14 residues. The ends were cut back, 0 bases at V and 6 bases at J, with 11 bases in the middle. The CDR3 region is CASSLERPRDTQYF. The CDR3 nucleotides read TGCGCCAGCAGCTTGGAACGGCCTAGGGATACGCAGTATTTT. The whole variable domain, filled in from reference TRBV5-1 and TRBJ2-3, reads KAGVTQTPRYLIKTRGQQVTLSCSPISGHRSVSWYQQTPGQGLQFLFEYFSETQRNKGNFPGRFSGRQFSNSRSEMNVSTLELGDSALYLCASSLERPRDTQYFGPGTRLTVL.

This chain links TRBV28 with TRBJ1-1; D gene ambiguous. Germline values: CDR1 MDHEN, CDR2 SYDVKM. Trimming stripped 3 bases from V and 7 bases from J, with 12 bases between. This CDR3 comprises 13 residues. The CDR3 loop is CASSLNPPYEAFF. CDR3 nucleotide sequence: TGTGCCAGCAGTTTGAACCCCCCCTATGAAGCTTTCTTT.

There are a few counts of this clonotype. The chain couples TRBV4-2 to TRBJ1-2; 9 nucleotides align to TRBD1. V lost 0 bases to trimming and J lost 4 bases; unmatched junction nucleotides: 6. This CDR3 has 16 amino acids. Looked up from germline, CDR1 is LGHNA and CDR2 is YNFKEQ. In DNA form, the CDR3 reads TGTGCCAGCAGCCAAGACACGGGACAGGGATCCTATGGCTACACCTTC. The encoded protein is CASSQDTGQGSYGYTF.